Listed below are T cell receptor beta chains from one sample, sequenced in a study of shared clonotypes between healthy human individuals. TCRdb keeps only in-frame clones here, not all; method: immunoSEQ multiplex PCR. Among about 820,000 clones listed, 80% to 95% were seen once. Specimen: naive CD8+ T cells sorted from blood. These receptors all come from a man aged 30 to 39 in good health. Both conserved end residues are part of each CDR3. A D gene is named only where the DNA matches it firmly.

J	V	D	CDR3
TRBJ1-1	TRBV5-5	-	CASSLGSVVSLNTEAFF
TRBJ2-5	TRBV7-6	-	CASRGPAGQGETQYF
TRBJ1-1	TRBV9	TRBD1	CASSVPTGDGTEAFF
TRBJ2-5	TRBV11-2	TRBD1	CASSRTGFQETQYF
TRBJ2-1	TRBV7-8	-	CASSLIPYNEQFF
TRBJ1-1	TRBV11-2	-	CASSATESAFF
TRBJ1-3	TRBV9	-	CASSVTKLPGNTIYF
TRBJ2-7	TRBV5-1	-	CASSWTQGGSYEQYF
TRBJ1-1	TRBV5-1	-	CASSLAGAPEAFF
TRBJ2-7	TRBV27	-	CASSPRGSYEQYF
TRBJ2-7	TRBV28	-	CASSSIDRGEWYF
TRBJ1-2	TRBV19	-	CASSLPGSTYGYTF
TRBJ2-7	TRBV19	TRBD2	CASSISGGPYEQYF
TRBJ2-1	TRBV5-1	TRBD2	CASSLELADYNEQFF
TRBJ2-1	TRBV19	TRBD2	CASNSGGPGNEQFF
TRBJ1-6	TRBV6-5	-	CASSYSQNSPLHF
TRBJ1-2	TRBV11-1	TRBD1	CASSAGTGVYGYTF
TRBJ2-1	TRBV6-5	-	CASKRGNEQFF
TRBJ2-4	TRBV6-6	-	CASSWALAKNIQYF
TRBJ2-1	TRBV4-1	TRBD2	CATKIAGSDNEQFF
TRBJ1-4	TRBV7-8	-	CASSFSPSPLDEKLFF
TRBJ2-7	TRBV11-2	-	CASSLYLGQDSYEQYF
TRBJ2-7	TRBV4-1	-	CASSQDVGNEQYF
TRBJ1-4	TRBV16	-	CASSLRDSDEKLFF
TRBJ1-3	TRBV30	-	CAWTTGVSGNTIYF
TRBJ1-2	TRBV11-2	-	CASSFSLRTGGTYGYTF
TRBJ2-1	TRBV6-1	TRBD2	CASSVRTSPYYEQFF
TRBJ2-3	TRBV11-2	TRBD2	CASSRTIAGADTQYF
TRBJ2-3	TRBV27	-	CASSLYGFTDTQYF
TRBJ2-7	TRBV29-1	-	CSARLSYEQYF
TRBJ2-2	TRBV9	TRBD2	CASIKGASGSNGELFF
TRBJ2-2	TRBV25-1	-	CASMDSSTGELFF
TRBJ2-7	TRBV7-9	TRBD1	CASSLSGQGMYEQYF
TRBJ2-3	TRBV28	-	CASSGGAYTQYF
TRBJ2-7	TRBV2	TRBD2	CASSEEREGSYEQYF